This passage covers 29 T cell receptor beta chains from one sample sequenced in a study of T cell responses to AZD1222 COVID-19 vaccine. Some clones are missing from TCRdb's copy, which holds only in-frame ones; the method was immunoSEQ multiplex PCR. The sample holds some 150,000 clones, around 90% seen once. This sample comprised peripheral blood, obtained 28 days after the second AZD1222 dose. Every receptor here comes from an adult who received the AZD1222 COVID-19 vaccine.

This clone was recorded only once. This rearrangement joins TRBV11-2 to TRBJ2-7; D is unclear. The CDR3 spans 12 residues. Germline V gene data show CDR1 as SGHAT and CDR2 as FQNNGV. V lost 5 bases to trimming and J lost 4 bases, with 9 bases between them. DNA for the CDR3: TGTGCCAGCAGCCTCGGGCGATACGAGCAGTACTTC. Its protein product is CASSLGRYEQYF.

The chain combines TRBV21-1 with TRBJ1-5; TRBD1 is the table's D call, not checked against the DNA. TRBV21-1 has pseudogene status. There are 18 residues in the CDR3. DNA for the CDR3: TGTGCCAGCCACCGCCAATACAGGGGACTGTCGGTAGGTCAGCCCCAGCATTTT. Translated, it gives CASHRQYRGLSVGQPQHF.

The chain is built from TRBV19 and TRBJ1-4; D perhaps matches TRBD1 (5 bases). There are 13 residues in the CDR3. CDR1 and CDR2 (germline): LNHDA, SQIVND (reference sequence). V was shortened by 6 bases and J by 10 bases, with 15 bases between the two germline ends. CDR3 region: CASSPEGFSKLFF. The CDR3 region has the DNA TGTGCCAGTAGCCCGGAGGGGTTTTCAAAACTGTTTTTT. The full variable domain, its missing parts supplied by reference TRBV19 and TRBJ1-4, is DGGITQSPKYLFRKEGQNVTLSCEQNLNHDAMYWYRQDPGQGLRLIYYSQIVNDFQKGDIAEGYSVSREKKESFPLTVTSAQKNPTAFYLCASSPEGFSKLFFGSGTQLSVL.

The V call is TRBV12-5, the J call TRBJ2-7; D is possibly TRBD2 (6 bases). The germline V and J ends were trimmed by 5 bases and 6 bases, with 17 bases remaining between them. CDR1 is LGHNT and CDR2 is FRNRAP in the germline V gene. The CDR3 spans 14 residues. This chain's CDR3 is CASGKEAGWTEQYF. As DNA, the CDR3 is TGTGCTAGTGGTAAGGAGGCGGGGTGGACCGAGCAGTACTTC.

The rearrangement uses TRBV30 and TRBJ1-6; unclear D gene. From germline, CDR1 is GTSNPN and CDR2 SVGIG (reference sequence). The CDR3 consists of 14 residues. The V and J ends lost 0 bases and 7 bases respectively, with 10 bases between them. The CDR3 here is CAWSVGQQNSPLHF. The CDR3 nucleotides read TGTGCCTGGAGTGTAGGGCAGCAAAATTCACCCCTCCACTTT.

V and J are TRBV7-2 and TRBJ2-7; 8 nucleotides align to TRBD1. The trim removed 8 bases at V and 1 base at J, leaving 7 bases unmatched. This CDR3 spans 14 amino acids. Germline values: CDR1 SGHTA, CDR2 FQGNSA. DNA of the CDR3: TGTGCCAGCGTTGACAGGGGAGGTTCCTACGAGCAGTACTTC. Translating it yields CASVDRGGSYEQYF.

The chain employs TRBV27 and TRBJ2-3, with 8 bases fitting TRBD2. The CDR3 sequence is 16 residues long. With 4 bases clipped from V and 1 base from J, the junction kept 7 bases outside the gene matches. Germline V gene lookup returns CDR1 MNHEY and CDR2 SMNVEV (reference sequence). CDR3 nucleotide sequence: TGTGCCAGCAGTTCCCCCGGGGGGGTGCGCACAGATACGCAGTATTTT. This translates into CASSSPGGVRTDTQYF.

This clone was observed a handful of times. The V call is TRBV4-1, the J call TRBJ2-7; TRBD1 or TRBD2 may be the D gene (5 bases each). This CDR3 is built from 17 residues. V was shortened by 4 bases and J by 2 bases, with 21 bases between the two germline ends. Per germline, CDR1 MGHRA and CDR2 YSYEKL. In DNA form, the CDR3 reads TGCGCCAGCAGCCTCCCCCGGGACCCCCAGGCTACCTACGAGCAGTACTTC. Translation: CASSLPRDPQATYEQYF.

The chain has TRBV19 and TRBJ2-3; 7 nucleotides agree with TRBD1. CDR3 length: 14 residues. V lost 6 bases, J lost 2 bases, and 5 bases stayed unmatched. Germline CDR1 reads LNHDA; CDR2 reads SQIVND (reference sequence). CDR3 amino acids: CASSGQVLTDTQYF. CDR3 coding DNA: TGTGCCAGTAGCGGACAGGTTCTCACAGATACGCAGTATTTT.

The chain carries TRBV15 and TRBJ2-1; D gene unclear. Germline V gene data show CDR1 as LNHNV and CDR2 as YYDKDF (reference sequence). The CDR3 length is 17 residues. V was cut by 3 bases and J by 1 base, with 16 bases left in between. The chain's CDR3 is CATSRSQMDRSYNEQFF. In nucleotides, the CDR3 is TGTGCCACCAGCAGGTCCCAGATGGATAGGTCCTACAATGAGCAGTTCTTC.

The gene calls are TRBV30 and TRBJ1-4, with D maybe TRBD1 (5 bases). V lost 0 bases, J lost 7 bases, and 6 bases lay in between. The CDR3 sequence is 12 residues long. Germline CDR1 GTSNPN, CDR2 SVGIG (reference sequence). CDR3 amino acids: CAWSVGGEKLFF. The CDR3 region has the DNA TGTGCCTGGAGTGTTGGGGGTGAAAAACTGTTTTTT.

On this clone itself: This sample includes further DNA sequences coding for the same CDR3. This chain links TRBV12-3 or TRBV12-4 with TRBJ1-1, with a tentative D call TRBD1 (5 bases). V shed 3 bases and J shed 7 bases, with 6 bases lying between them. This CDR3 has 11 residues. The CDR3 loop reads CASSFGGEAFF. CDR3 nucleotide sequence: TGTGCCAGCAGTTTTGGGGGTGAAGCTTTCTTT.

This clone occurred a few times. V and J are TRBV5-1 and TRBJ1-1; no firm D call. The CDR3 extends over 13 amino acids. Trimming cost V 0 bases and J 6 bases, with 9 bases left between them. Germline CDR1 reads SGHRS; CDR2 reads YFSETQ. CDR3 amino acids: CASSLGTGPEAFF. The CDR3, as DNA: TGCGCCAGCAGCTTGGGCACTGGGCCTGAAGCTTTCTTT.

V usage is TRBV10-1 and J usage is TRBJ2-2; 10 nucleotides agree with TRBD2. This CDR3 region has 16 residues. The junction had 7 bases not matched to a gene; V was cut back by 8 bases and J by 1 base. Per germline, CDR1 WNHNN and CDR2 SYGVQD (reference sequence). The CDR3 reads CASASWTSGNTGELFF. The DNA for the CDR3 is TGCGCCAGCGCTTCTTGGACTAGCGGGAACACCGGGGAGCTGTTTTTT.

The V gene is TRBV6-5, the J gene TRBJ1-1; D remains ambiguous. V was trimmed by 8 bases and J by 1 base, leaving 11 bases between them. The CDR3 is 13 amino acids. Germline V CDR1 and CDR2: MNHEY, SVGAGI. The CDR3, as DNA: TGTGCCAGCTGGAAACATGGGAACACTGAAGCTTTCTTT. Residues: CASWKHGNTEAFF.

In this sample, this clone turned up a few times. V and J are TRBV10-3 and TRBJ2-1; no clear D gene. Per germline, CDR1 ENHRY and CDR2 SYGVKD. CDR3 size: 15 residues. V lost 3 bases and J 0 bases, leaving 9 bases between the germline ends. The CDR3 here is CAISDSTSSYNEQFF. The CDR3 nucleotides are TGTGCCATCAGTGACTCTACGAGCTCCTACAATGAGCAGTTCTTC.

The table lists this clone with a few counts. The chain is built from TRBV5-4 and TRBJ2-6, with D possibly matching TRBD1 (5 bases). With 5 bases removed from V and 0 bases from J, the gap between germline ends came to 9 bases. Germline V CDR1 and CDR2: SGHNT, YYREEE (reference sequence). This CDR3 has 15 residues. The DNA for the CDR3 is TGTGCCAGCAGTCAAACAGGCTCTGGGGCCAACGTCCTGACTTTC. Its translation is CASSQTGSGANVLTF.

The chain joins TRBV30 to TRBJ1-2, with TRBD1 matching over 10 bases. CDR1 and CDR2 from the germline V gene are GTSNPN and SVGIG (reference sequence). V was pared by 1 base and J by 7 bases, with 6 bases of the junction left unmatched. This CDR3 has 14 residues. CDR3 amino acids: CAWSALTGGTGYTF. Here the CDR3 DNA reads TGTGCCTGGAGTGCCCTGACAGGGGGCACTGGCTACACCTTC.

The V and J genes are TRBV9 and TRBJ2-3; the match to TRBD2 covers 13 bases. Trimming took 4 bases from V and 6 from J; bases not matched to a gene: 8. This CDR3 has 16 residues. The V gene's germline CDR1 is SGDLS and CDR2 YYNGEE. The chain's CDR3 is CASSLGLAGFHDTQYF. CDR3 sequence (DNA): TGTGCCAGCAGCTTGGGACTAGCGGGATTTCATGATACGCAGTATTTT.

This chain joins TRBV10-2 and TRBJ1-1; tentative D call: TRBD1 (5 bases). CDR1 is WSHSY and CDR2 is SAAADI in the germline V gene. The CDR3 consists of 13 residues. Trimming took off 2 bases at V and 6 bases at J, with 10 bases between the two ends. The CDR3: CASSEGARAEAFF. The CDR3 bases are TGCGCCAGCAGTGAGGGGGCGAGGGCTGAAGCTTTCTTT.

The CDR3 loop reads CASSQGVGSATDTQYF. CDR3 DNA: TGTGCCAGCAGCCAAGGCGTCGGGAGTGCGACAGATACGCAGTATTTT. The chain has TRBV4-2 and TRBJ2-3, with D possibly TRBD2 on 6 matching bases. Germline V CDR1 and CDR2: LGHNA, YNFKEQ. V lost 1 base to trimming and J lost 3 bases, with 14 bases between them. This CDR3 region has 16 residues.

The J gene is TRBJ2-5, the V gene TRBV18, with D tentatively TRBD1 (5 bases). V was cut by 1 base and J by 5 bases, with 11 bases left in between. Germline values: CDR1 KGHSH, CDR2 LQKENI. This CDR3 contains 14 residues. CDR3 nucleotide sequence: TGTGCCAGCTCACCACAGGGGCCCCCCGAGACCCAGTACTTC. It translates to CASSPQGPPETQYF.

The rearrangement uses TRBV12-3 or TRBV12-4 and TRBJ2-2; no definite D call. V was cut by 3 bases and J by 7 bases, with 3 bases left in between. The CDR3 sequence is 11 residues long. The DNA for the CDR3 is TGTGCCAGCAGTTTTTTCGGGGAGCTGTTTTTT. Protein sequence: CASSFFGELFF.

The chain combines TRBV3-1 (or the pseudogene TRBV3-2) with TRBJ2-5; D gene uncertain. This CDR3 comprises 14 residues. Germline V lookup: CDR1 LGHDT, CDR2 YNNKEL (reference sequence). Between the trimmed V and J ends, which lost 3 bases and 5 bases, there was a span of 13 bases. CDR3 coding DNA: TGTGCCAGCAGCCATCTTACGGGTGCGGAGACCCAGTACTTC. Protein product: CASSHLTGAETQYF.

The rearrangement uses TRBV29-1 and TRBJ2-1, with D tentatively TRBD1 (6 bases). The CDR3 length is 13 residues. V was cut by 6 bases and J by 6 bases, with 15 bases left in between. CDR1 is SQVTM, CDR2 ANQGSEA, per germline. CDR3 bases: TGCAGCGTGGACTGGACAGCCGTCAATGAGCAGTTCTTC. Translation: CSVDWTAVNEQFF.

The chain combines TRBV19 with TRBJ1-1; D unclear. The CDR3 contains 14 residues. Per the germline V gene, CDR1 is LNHDA and CDR2 is SQIVND (reference sequence). V was clipped by 6 bases and J by 1 base, with 12 bases between them. The CDR3, as DNA: TGTGCCAGTAGAGTTAGGGAAACGAACACTGAAGCTTTCTTT. Translation: CASRVRETNTEAFF.

The chain has TRBV29-1 and TRBJ2-3, with 8 bases lining up with TRBD2. The CDR3 spans 13 residues. CDR1 SQVTM and CDR2 ANQGSEA come from the germline V gene. The junction had 3 bases not matched to a gene; V was cut back by 4 bases and J by 3 bases. The CDR3 is CSVAGRATDTQYF. CDR3 nucleotide sequence: TGCAGCGTTGCCGGGAGGGCGACAGATACGCAGTATTTT.

This sequence joins TRBV12-3 or TRBV12-4 and TRBJ1-1; TRBD1 agrees at 7 bases. The CDR3 covers 13 residues. V lost 5 bases to trimming and J lost 5 bases; unmatched junction nucleotides: 5. DNA for the CDR3: TGTGCCAGCAGTGAGGGGGCTCGGACTGAAGCTTTCTTT. It specifies CASSEGARTEAFF.

The rearrangement joins TRBV11-2 to TRBJ1-2; a possible D gene is TRBD1 (5 bases). The CDR3 extends over 16 amino acids. V shed 5 bases and J shed 1 base, with 17 bases lying between them. The germline V gene has CDR1 SGHAT and CDR2 FQNNGV. The CDR3 coding sequence is TGTGCCAGCAGCCTACCCGGGGCAGCCTATAACTATGGCTACACCTTC. Translating it yields CASSLPGAAYNYGYTF.